This paragraph covers one TCR beta chain sequence. As yet, its antigen is unknown. Donor samples were obtained from healthy Caucasian individuals from Russia, aged about 6 to 100. Whenever a sample was processed, at least 6 million PBMCs were isolated. This CDR3 has 13 amino acids. After removal of 5 bases from V and 6 bases from J, the junction contained 3 bases not matched to a gene. The germline gives CDR1 GTSNPN, CDR2 SVGIG (reference sequence). This specimen comes from a study of blood T cells in healthy people across ages. Next came a second PCR, run for about 7 to 12 cycles, which used a sample-barcoded 5' primer along with a J-beta primer mix. In TCRdb, the 5' RACE reads were re-called with MiXCR into one record per CDR3 protein. In the table there are over 600,000 distinct CDR3 sequences, about 61% of which are singletons. Findings and caveats of the study: Significant beta diversity loss was already apparent by age about 42, declining roughly linearly. Leaving the PBMCs unsorted stopped any conclusive comparison of naive versus antigen-experienced cells.

The chain joins TRBV30 to TRBJ1-6, with TRBD1 identical over 8 bases. The material sequenced was blood. This receptor was identified in a middle-aged man in good health. The CDR3 DNA reads TGTGCCTGGGTCACAGGGGGTAATTCACCCCTCCACTTT. The encoded protein is CAWVTGGNSPLHF. Drawing the rest from reference TRBV30 and TRBJ1-6, the complete variable domain is SQTIHQWPATLVQPVGSPLSLECTVEGTSNPNLYWYRQAAGRGLQLLFYSVGIGQISSEVPQNLSASRPQDRQFILSSKKLLLSDSGFYLCAWVTGGNSPLHFGNGTRLTVT.